What follows is one TCR beta chain and its context. Trimming pared 6 bases from V and 2 bases from J, leaving 28 bases between. The CDR3 loop spans 19 amino acids. CDR1 is LNHDA and CDR2 is SQIVND in the germline V gene (reference sequence). The TCR beta repertoire was assessed by survey-level immunoSEQ sequencing. Produced via immunoSEQ multiplex PCR; TCRdb's table is partial and in-frame only. The sample includes 60,000 to 85,000 clones, just under 95% of them seen just once. The V call is TRBV19, the J call TRBJ2-5, with D tentatively TRBD1 (6 bases). This receptor was obtained from a man aged 35 to 55 with rheumatoid arthritis. Sequenced: PBMCs. CDR3: CASRPSWPTPRTVQETQYF. For the CDR3, the DNA is TGTGCCAGTAGGCCTAGTTGGCCGACCCCAAGGACAGTACAAGAGACCCAGTACTTC.